One and the same sample provided the 22 T cell receptor beta chains below, sequenced in a study of cytomegalovirus exposure and HLA in healthy donors. PCR used 60 Vbeta primers and 13 Jbeta primers. Libraries were prepared by immunoSEQ multiplex PCR; TCRdb keeps only in-frame clonotypes and omits some of them. This sample has 160,000 or so clones, with about 72% found just once. Sequencing was carried out using PBMCs. The receptors were gathered from a male donor in good health and CMV-seronegative.

The chain uses TRBV23-1 and TRBJ1-2; maybe TRBD1 (6 bases). TRBV23-1 has ORF status, its function being uncertain. V was trimmed by 3 bases and J by 2 bases, leaving 13 bases between them. The CDR3 extends over 15 amino acids. CDR3 DNA sequence: TGCGCCAGCAGTCAGAGGACAGCTCAAAACTATGGCTACACCTTC. This encodes CASSQRTAQNYGYTF.

CDR3 in amino acids: CASSQDWDRAGQPQHF. The CDR3 DNA reads TGCGCCAGCAGCCAAGATTGGGACAGGGCGGGTCAGCCCCAGCATTTT. The gene calls are TRBV4-1 and TRBJ1-5; 9 bases map to TRBD1. Germline values: CDR1 MGHRA, CDR2 YSYEKL. The CDR3 is 16 residues long. The junction had 6 bases not matched to a gene; V was cut back by 0 bases and J by 6 bases.

The rearrangement joins TRBV5-1 to TRBJ2-1; TRBD2 matches at 8 bases. Losses at the gene ends were 4 bases for V and 2 bases for J; bases not matched to a gene: 8. The CDR3 covers 16 residues. Germline loops: CDR1 SGHRS, CDR2 YFSETQ. CDR3 in amino acids: CASSPGGAGAYNEQFF. Written as DNA, the CDR3 is TGCGCCAGCAGCCCGGGGGGGGCCGGGGCCTACAATGAGCAGTTCTTC. The whole variable domain, filled in from reference TRBV5-1 and TRBJ2-1, reads KAGVTQTPRYLIKTRGQQVTLSCSPISGHRSVSWYQQTPGQGLQFLFEYFSETQRNKGNFPGRFSGRQFSNSRSEMNVSTLELGDSALYLCASSPGGAGAYNEQFFGPGTRLTVL.

The chain joins TRBV5-1 to TRBJ2-2; possible D gene TRBD1, 6 bases. The germline V and J ends were trimmed by 0 bases and 4 bases, with 10 bases remaining between them. The germline V gene has CDR1 SGHRS and CDR2 YFSETQ. The CDR3 is 15 residues long. The CDR3 nucleotides are TGCGCCAGCAGCTTGGAGGGGGATTCCACCGGGGAGCTGTTTTTT. It yields the protein CASSLEGDSTGELFF.

The table lists this clone with a few counts. The V and J genes are TRBV5-4 and TRBJ1-6, with TRBD1 as a possible D gene (6 bases). Trimming took 0 bases from V and 9 from J, leaving 13 bases between them. This CDR3 spans 15 amino acids. CDR1 is SGHNT, CDR2 YYREEE, per germline (reference sequence). The CDR3 DNA sequence: TGTGCCAGCAGCTTGGCCCACAGGGTGGGTTCACCCCTCCACTTT. Translated: CASSLAHRVGSPLHF.

This rearrangement joins TRBV2 to TRBJ2-3; the match to TRBD2 covers 14 bases. V shed 8 bases, J shed 3 bases, and the junction held 7 bases outside the gene matches. CDR1 is SNHLY and CDR2 is FYNNEI in the germline V gene. The CDR3 spans 16 residues. CDR3 bases: TGTGCCAGCCCCAAGGGACTAGCGGGAGTTACAGATACGCAGTATTTT. It yields the protein CASPKGLAGVTDTQYF.

This clone was seen a single time. J is TRBJ2-1 and V is TRBV6-4; 9 positions match TRBD2. V lost 8 bases to trimming and J lost 8 bases; unmatched junction nucleotides: 13. Per germline, CDR1 MRHNA and CDR2 SNTAGT. This CDR3 is built from 15 residues. CDR3 sequence: CASGFRGGGVHEQFF. The CDR3 DNA reads TGTGCCAGCGGATTCCGCGGGGGGGGCGTTCATGAGCAGTTCTTC.

The chain couples TRBV27 to TRBJ1-5; D is uncertain. The CDR3 totals 15 residues. Trimming pared 3 bases from V and 2 bases from J, leaving 11 bases between. The germline gives CDR1 MNHEY, CDR2 SMNVEV (reference sequence). Here the CDR3 reads CASSFGGSGNQPQHF. The CDR3 region has the DNA TGTGCCAGCAGTTTTGGAGGGTCGGGCAATCAGCCCCAGCATTTT.

Concerning this clone: The sample holds other DNA sequences that translate to the same CDR3. V usage is TRBV30 and J usage is TRBJ2-5, with D possibly matching TRBD2 (5 bases). The germline CDR1 and CDR2 sequences are GTSNPN and SVGIG (reference sequence). The V gene lost 3 bases and the J gene lost 2 bases, with 10 bases spanning the gap. The CDR3 contains 13 residues. The DNA for the CDR3 is TGTGCCTGGAGCCACCCGGGGCAAGAGACCCAGTACTTC. It codes for CAWSHPGQETQYF.

This clone was seen just once. The same CDR3 also results from other DNA sequences found in this sample. V and J are TRBV25-1 and TRBJ2-1; the match to TRBD2 covers 15 bases. CDR3 length equals 15 residues. Germline V gene lookup returns CDR1 MGHDK and CDR2 SYGVNS. V dropped 4 bases and J dropped 7; count of bases not matched to a gene: 2. The CDR3 region has the DNA TGTGCCAGCAGTGCCGGGACTAGCGGGAGGAATGAGCAGTTCTTC. Its protein is CASSAGTSGRNEQFF.

J is TRBJ1-2 and V is TRBV19; 7 bases align to TRBD1. The CDR3 is 16 residues long. Germline V gene sequence: CDR1 LNHDA, CDR2 SQIVND (reference sequence). V dropped 6 bases and J dropped 6; count of bases not matched to a gene: 16. CDR3 in amino acids: CASRTGTEFLRDGYTF. As DNA, the CDR3 is TGTGCCAGTAGGACCGGGACAGAGTTTTTAAGGGATGGCTACACCTTC.

The V call is TRBV7-9, the J call TRBJ2-7; 10 bases map to TRBD2. The junction had 8 bases not matched to a gene; V was cut back by 0 bases and J by 9 bases. There are 15 residues in the CDR3. Germline lookup yields CDR1 SEHNR and CDR2 FQNEAQ (reference sequence). CDR3 residues: CASSLAQREGKWQYF. Written as DNA, the CDR3 is TGTGCCAGCAGCTTAGCTCAGCGGGAGGGGAAGTGGCAGTACTTC.

The chain couples TRBV19 to TRBJ1-5; 10 bases are a match to TRBD1. J lost 7 bases, V lost 1 base, and 4 bases had no gene match. The CDR3 is 15 residues long. CDR1 LNHDA and CDR2 SQIVND come from the germline V gene (reference sequence). In DNA, the CDR3 is TGTGCCAGTAGTATAGGGACAGGGGGAGGGCAGCCCCAGCATTTT. Its translation: CASSIGTGGGQPQHF.

This clone was seen only once. This chain connects TRBV28 to TRBJ1-5; D is possibly TRBD1 (6 bases). CDR3 length: 17 amino acids. The ends were cut back, 5 bases at V and 8 bases at J, with 25 bases in the middle. The germline V gene encodes CDR1 MDHEN and CDR2 SYDVKM. In DNA, the CDR3 is TGTGCCAGCAGTCCCCGCCCCAGGGGCCGCTACGGGGAGCCCCAGCATTTT. Amino acids: CASSPRPRGRYGEPQHF.

The chain has TRBV4-3 and TRBJ1-2; no clear D gene. CDR1 LGHNA and CDR2 YSLEER come from the germline V gene. The CDR3 is 13 residues long. V was clipped by 4 bases and J by 8 bases, with 14 bases between them. Written as DNA, the CDR3 is TGCGCCAGCAGCCCGGAGACCGCTTCGGGCTACACCTTC. Amino acid sequence: CASSPETASGYTF.

The genes are TRBV6-1 and TRBJ2-7; TRBD1 agrees at 7 bases. V shed 6 bases, J shed 2 bases, and the junction held 4 bases outside the gene matches. There are 13 residues in the CDR3. CDR1 is MNHNS, CDR2 SASEGT, per germline. The DNA of the CDR3 is TGTGCCAGCAGACAGGGGCTGACCTACGAGCAGTACTTC. Residues: CASRQGLTYEQYF.

V gene TRBV6-1 combines with J gene TRBJ1-5; 7 bases line up with TRBD1. The length of the CDR3 is 14 residues. V was clipped by 9 bases and J by 5 bases; unmatched bases: 10. Germline values: CDR1 MNHNS, CDR2 SASEGT. This CDR3 is CASSMDRPDQPQHF. DNA for the CDR3: TGTGCCAGTTCGATGGACAGGCCAGATCAGCCCCAGCATTTT.

The J gene is TRBJ2-3, the V gene TRBV19; TRBD1 agrees at 11 bases. The CDR3 consists of 15 residues. CDR1 and CDR2 (germline): LNHDA, SQIVND (reference sequence). The junction had 2 bases not matched to a gene; V was cut back by 3 bases and J by 3 bases. This chain's CDR3 is CASSIGTGGTDTQYF. CDR3 nucleotide sequence: TGTGCCAGTAGTATTGGGACAGGGGGGACAGATACGCAGTATTTT.

V is TRBV2 and J is TRBJ2-2; maybe TRBD1 (6 bases). Trimming took off 1 base at V and 2 bases at J, with 8 bases between the two ends. This CDR3 spans 15 amino acids. Germline assignment: CDR1 SNHLY and CDR2 FYNNEI. This CDR3 is CASSEGGPNTGELFF. CDR3 nucleotides: TGTGCCAGCAGTGAAGGGGGGCCAAACACCGGGGAGCTGTTTTTT.

V usage is TRBV11-2 and J usage is TRBJ2-5; 9 bases line up with TRBD2. The CDR3 consists of 14 residues. The V segment lost 1 base and the J segment 6 bases; nucleotides outside the gene matches: 3. Germline V lookup: CDR1 SGHAT, CDR2 FQNNGV. This CDR3 reads CASSLGLAGQTQYF. The CDR3 DNA reads TGTGCCAGCAGCTTAGGTCTAGCGGGACAGACCCAGTACTTC.

The gene calls are TRBV10-3 and TRBJ2-1; 7 nucleotides line up with TRBD2. The V gene end was trimmed by 4 bases and the J gene end by 5 bases; junction bases not matched to a gene: 5. The CDR3 consists of 14 residues. Per germline, CDR1 ENHRY and CDR2 SYGVKD. The chain's CDR3 is CAISAASGNNEQFF. The DNA for the CDR3 is TGTGCCATCAGTGCGGCTAGCGGAAACAATGAGCAGTTCTTC.

The V and J genes are TRBV11-3 and TRBJ2-3; D remains ambiguous. CDR3 length: 14 residues. V shed 1 base and J shed 1 base, with 6 bases lying between them. Germline CDR1 and CDR2: SGHNT and YENEEA. The CDR3 DNA follows: TGTGCCAGCAGCTTAGGTCGCGGCACAGATACGCAGTATTTT. Translation gives CASSLGRGTDTQYF.